Each of the 16 T cell receptor beta chains below was sequenced from the same sample in a study of cytomegalovirus exposure and HLA in healthy donors. Primers: 60 Vbeta forward and 13 Jbeta reverse. This table comes from immunoSEQ multiplex PCR, and its TCRdb copy is limited to in-frame clones, with some not included. There are about 200,000 clones in the sample; around nine tenths occur only once, and around 0.3% lies in the top ten. Source material: PBMCs. These receptor sequences come from a woman aged 30 to 39 in good health and CMV-seronegative.

In this sample, this clone turned up a few times. The same CDR3 can be traced to other DNA sequences in this sample. This sequence joins TRBV5-6 and TRBJ2-3, with TRBD2 matching 9 bases. CDR3 length equals 15 residues. The V gene's germline CDR1 is SGHDT and CDR2 YYEEEE. The trim removed 4 bases at V and 3 bases at J, leaving 6 bases unmatched. In DNA form, the CDR3 reads TGTGCCAGCAGCCCAACTAGCGGGTCGACAGATACGCAGTATTTT. Its translation: CASSPTSGSTDTQYF.

This chain joins TRBV5-5 and TRBJ2-7, with 9 bases fitting TRBD2. With V trimmed by 2 bases and J by 6 bases, 6 bases remained unmatched. Per germline, CDR1 SGHKS and CDR2 YYEKEE (reference sequence). The CDR3 loop spans 14 amino acids. Written as DNA, the CDR3 is TGTGCCAGCAGCTTAGCGGGGGGCTCCGTCGAGCAGTACTTC. This gives the protein CASSLAGGSVEQYF.

The chain uses TRBV19 and TRBJ2-3; D is unresolved. CDR3 length: 14 amino acids. CDR1 and CDR2 from the germline V gene are LNHDA and SQIVND (reference sequence). V lost 5 bases to trimming and J lost 2 bases, with 11 bases between them. The CDR3 spells CASSGRTLTDTQYF. The CDR3 nucleotides are TGTGCCAGTAGTGGCAGAACCCTCACAGATACGCAGTATTTT.

The chain carries TRBV2 and TRBJ1-1, with D unresolved. Germline CDR1 is SNHLY and CDR2 is FYNNEI. Trimming shortened V by 6 bases and J by 7 bases, and 9 bases separated the two germline ends. The CDR3 runs 11 residues. CDR3 DNA sequence: TGTGCCAGCAGCCTCACAAGTGAAGCTTTCTTT. Translating gives CASSLTSEAFF.

The chain carries TRBV19 and TRBJ1-4; 7 bases line up with TRBD1. There are 15 residues in the CDR3. Germline lookup yields CDR1 LNHDA and CDR2 SQIVND (reference sequence). Losses at the gene ends were 8 bases for V and 0 bases for J; bases not matched to a gene: 6. The CDR3 here is CASGGGRATNEKLFF. CDR3 nucleotides: TGTGCCAGTGGAGGGGGCCGCGCAACTAATGAAAAACTGTTTTTT.

The chain employs TRBV28 and TRBJ1-5; D ambiguous. The CDR3 is made up of 13 amino acids. V was pared by 3 bases and J by 7 bases, with 10 bases between. The germline V gene has CDR1 MDHEN and CDR2 SYDVKM. The CDR3 DNA reads TGTGCCAGCAGTTTTGGGGAGCGGCAGCCCCAGCATTTT. It encodes CASSFGERQPQHF. Together with reference TRBV28 and TRBJ1-5, the CDR3 gives the full variable domain: DVKVTQSSRYLVKRTGEKVFLECVQDMDHENMFWYRQDPGLGLRLIYFSYDVKMKEKGDIPEGYSVSREKKERFSLILESASTNQTSMYLCASSFGERQPQHFGDGTRLSIL.

The chain is built from TRBV7-8 and TRBJ2-5, with 7 bases matching TRBD1. This CDR3 contains 16 residues. V lost 2 bases to trimming and J lost 5 bases; unmatched junction nucleotides: 11. The germline V gene has CDR1 SGHVS and CDR2 FQNEAQ. The CDR3 DNA reads as TGTGCCAGCAGCTTAAGGGACAGAGGGATAGGGGAGACCCAGTACTTC. It encodes CASSLRDRGIGETQYF. The whole variable domain, filled in from reference TRBV7-8 and TRBJ2-5, reads GAGVSQSPRYKVAKRGQDVALRCDPISGHVSLFWYQQALGQGPEFLTYFQNEAQLDKSGLPSDRFFAERPEGSVSTLKIQRTQQEDSAVYLCASSLRDRGIGETQYFGPGTRLLVL.

The chain carries TRBV27 and TRBJ2-2; D uncertain. V lost 4 bases, J lost 0 bases, and 6 bases lay in between. Germline loops: CDR1 MNHEY, CDR2 SMNVEV (reference sequence). The CDR3 spans 14 residues. CDR3 DNA sequence: TGTGCCAGCAGTTGGGCCACGAACACCGGGGAGCTGTTTTTT. Translated: CASSWATNTGELFF.

In its sample, this clone was seen a few times. CDR3 region: CASSLGRDRVTDTQYF. The CDR3 DNA reads as TGTGCCAGCAGCTTAGGTAGGGACAGGGTTACAGATACGCAGTATTTT. The genes are TRBV11-2 and TRBJ2-3; 9 nucleotides match TRBD1. Germline loops: CDR1 SGHAT, CDR2 FQNNGV. V trimming: 1 base; J trimming: 3 bases; junction bases outside the gene matches: 5. The length of the CDR3 is 16 residues.

The rearrangement links TRBV29-1 to TRBJ1-1, with no clear D. Germline V gene data show CDR1 as SQVTM and CDR2 as ANQGSEA. The CDR3 runs 11 residues. V gave up 7 bases and J gave up 4 bases, with 10 bases separating them. CDR3 amino acids: CSGYSGTEAFF. The CDR3, as DNA: TGCAGCGGGTACTCTGGCACTGAAGCTTTCTTT.

The CDR3 DNA sequence: TGTGCCAGTAGTATTGAAGGAGGGGAGAGTCAGCCCCAGCATTTT. Its translation: CASSIEGGESQPQHF. This rearrangement joins TRBV19 to TRBJ1-5; the D gene is possibly TRBD1 (5 bases). Per the germline V gene, CDR1 is LNHDA and CDR2 is SQIVND (reference sequence). This CDR3 comprises 15 residues. Deletions cut 3 bases from V and 6 bases from J, with 15 bases between.

This chain links TRBV30 with TRBJ2-2, with D possibly being TRBD2 (5 bases). V lost 2 bases and J 0 bases, leaving 13 bases between the germline ends. From germline, CDR1 is GTSNPN and CDR2 SVGIG (reference sequence). There are 16 residues in the CDR3. The CDR3 region has the DNA TGTGCCTGGAGTCCTTTGGGTAGCGCGAACACCGGGGAGCTGTTTTTT. Translating it yields CAWSPLGSANTGELFF.

This chain connects TRBV4-2 to TRBJ2-7, with D maybe TRBD2 (6 bases). Germline-derived CDR1 and CDR2 are LGHNA and YNFKEQ. Deletions cut 3 bases from V and 6 bases from J, with 12 bases between. This CDR3 is 13 amino acids long. This chain's CDR3 is CASSHRRGGEQYF. CDR3 coding DNA: TGTGCCAGCAGCCATAGGAGGGGAGGCGAGCAGTACTTC.

The chain recombines TRBV2 with TRBJ1-5; a weak D match, TRBD1 (6 bases). The V and J ends lost 6 bases and 1 base respectively, with 10 bases between them. CDR3 length equals 14 residues. CDR1 is SNHLY, CDR2 FYNNEI, per germline. CDR3 nucleotides: TGTGCCAGCAGAGCAGGGGTGAGCAATCAGCCCCAGCATTTT. Amino acid sequence: CASRAGVSNQPQHF. The full variable domain, completed using reference TRBV2 and TRBJ1-5, is EPEVTQTPSHQVTQMGQEVILRCVPISNHLYFYWYRQILGQKVEFLVSFYNNEISEKSEIFDDQFSVERPDGSNFTLKIRSTKLEDSAMYFCASRAGVSNQPQHFGDGTRLSIL.

This chain connects TRBV25-1 to TRBJ2-7; 7 nucleotides line up with TRBD1. The length of the CDR3 is 10 residues. Germline CDR1 MGHDK, CDR2 SYGVNS. V lost 11 bases and J lost 7; bases outside the gene matches: 5. CDR3 residues: CASGQTEQYF. The CDR3 DNA sequence: TGTGCCTCGGGACAGACGGAGCAGTACTTC.

The genes are TRBV19 and TRBJ2-1, with TRBD2 identical over 9 bases. V dropped 6 bases and J dropped 6; count of bases not matched to a gene: 12. The length of the CDR3 is 16 residues. Germline loops: CDR1 LNHDA, CDR2 SQIVND (reference sequence). CDR3 sequence (DNA): TGTGCCAGTAGCATTGCCTCGGGACTAGCAAGCAATGAGCAGTTCTTC. It specifies CASSIASGLASNEQFF.